The 20 T cell receptor beta chains below were found in one sample sequenced in a study of T cell repertoires in cytomegalovirus infection. A single record per CDR3 protein comes from TCRdb applying MiXCR to the reads. The data contain approximately 500,000 distinct CDR3 sequences, 26% of them singletons. The sample consisted of PBMCs. Receptor source: a human donor in good health (CMV status not recorded). Some clones in this sample may be carry-over from other donors' samples.

This clonotype was picked up a small number of times. V gene TRBV28 combines with J gene TRBJ1-4, with D hard to call. From germline, CDR1 is MDHEN and CDR2 SYDVKM. The CDR3 totals 11 residues. Trimming shortened V by 1 base and J by 8 bases, and 2 bases separated the two germline ends. In DNA, the CDR3 is TGTGCCAGCAGTTTATACGAAAAACTGTTTTTT. Amino acid sequence: CASSLYEKLFF.

This chain links TRBV28 with TRBJ1-5; 9 bases fit TRBD1. In germline, CDR1 is MDHEN, CDR2 SYDVKM. Trimming took 6 bases from V and 2 from J; bases not matched to a gene: 5. The CDR3 covers 15 residues. CDR3 in amino acids: CASRKQGAGNQPQHF. In DNA form, the CDR3 reads TGTGCCAGCAGGAAACAGGGGGCTGGCAATCAGCCCCAGCATTTT.

The rearrangement uses TRBV20-1 and TRBJ2-7; 8 positions match TRBD2. Germline V lookup: CDR1 DFQATT, CDR2 SNEGSKA (reference sequence). The CDR3 totals 14 residues. With V trimmed by 5 bases and J by 7 bases, 13 bases remained unmatched. DNA for the CDR3: TGCAGTGCTCTCCGGGAGGGCCCCTTCGGTGAGCAGTACTTC. This sequence encodes CSALREGPFGEQYF.

The rearrangement joins TRBV27 to TRBJ1-5; a possible D gene is TRBD1 (5 bases). Germline V gene lookup returns CDR1 MNHEY and CDR2 SMNVEV (reference sequence). V lost 4 bases to trimming and J lost 7 bases, with 14 bases between them. CDR3 length: 14 residues. Here the CDR3 reads CASSSVPRDQPQHF. The CDR3 DNA reads TGTGCCAGCAGTTCCGTTCCCAGGGACCAGCCCCAGCATTTT.

In this sample, this clonotype turned up a few times. The chain combines TRBV11-2 with TRBJ2-4, with 10 nucleotides matching TRBD1. Unmatched junction bases numbered 5, after V lost 5 bases and J lost 1 base. This CDR3 comprises 16 residues. From germline, CDR1 is SGHAT and CDR2 FQNNGV. This chain's CDR3 is CASSTLDRGAKNIQYF. Written as DNA, the CDR3 is TGTGCCAGCAGCACCCTGGACAGGGGGGCCAAAAACATTCAGTACTTC.

This clonotype was counted at least ten times. The V and J genes are TRBV7-2 and TRBJ2-6, with no clear D. CDR3 length equals 13 residues. Germline CDR1 and CDR2: SGHTA and FQGNSA. The CDR3 coding sequence is TGTGACTCAGGAAGGTCTGGGGCCAACGTCCTGACTTTC. It specifies CDSGRSGANVLTF.

The chain couples TRBV25-1 to TRBJ2-3, with TRBD2 matching over 8 bases. V lost 3 bases to trimming and J lost 3 bases; unmatched junction nucleotides: 8. Looked up from germline, CDR1 is MGHDK and CDR2 is SYGVNS. This CDR3 spans 16 amino acids. The CDR3: CASSDPSGSGTDTQYF. In DNA form, the CDR3 reads TGTGCCAGCAGTGACCCCAGCGGGAGTGGAACAGATACGCAGTATTTT.

This clonotype showed up just a few times. The V and J genes are TRBV20-1 and TRBJ2-5; no clear D gene. CDR1 and CDR2 from the germline V gene are DFQATT and SNEGSKA (reference sequence). V lost 5 bases and J 2 bases, leaving 9 bases between the germline ends. The CDR3 sequence is 12 residues long. In nucleotides, the CDR3 is TGCAGTGCTTGGGCAGGACAAGAGACCCAGTACTTC. Protein product: CSAWAGQETQYF.

This clonotype has a handful of counts. CDR3 nucleotide sequence: TGTGCCACCGAGCGGGGGGTTGGGGAGACCCAGTACTTC. It yields the protein CATERGVGETQYF. This chain uses TRBV6-1 with TRBJ2-5, with 9 bases matching TRBD2. In germline, CDR1 is MNHNS, CDR2 SASEGT. The CDR3 has 13 amino acids. Trimming removed 10 bases from V and 5 bases from J; junction bases left unmatched: 8.

Only a few counts were recorded for this clonotype. The chain joins TRBV7-9 to TRBJ2-7; D possibly corresponds to TRBD2 (5 bases). Trimming left V 5 bases short and J 2 bases short, with 25 bases between. Germline lookup yields CDR1 SEHNR and CDR2 FQNEAQ (reference sequence). The CDR3 runs 18 residues. CDR3 DNA: TGTGCCAGCAGCCCCAACAAGATCACAGCGGAAAGAGCCTACGAGCAGTACTTC. Translation gives CASSPNKITAERAYEQYF.

The chain employs TRBV5-8 and TRBJ2-1, with 15 nucleotides matching TRBD2. Per the germline V gene, CDR1 is SGHTS and CDR2 is YDEGEE. The V gene end was trimmed by 5 bases and the J gene end by 8 bases; junction bases not matched to a gene: 11. This CDR3 comprises 17 residues. The CDR3 DNA reads as TGTGCCAGCAGGGGTGGACTAGCGGGAGGGCCGTTTGATGAGCAGTTCTTC. Amino acid sequence: CASRGGLAGGPFDEQFF.

This clonotype showed up just a few times. The genes are TRBV4-2 and TRBJ2-1; TRBD2 aligns across 7 bases. Per the germline V gene, CDR1 is LGHNA and CDR2 is YNFKEQ. J gave up 2 bases and V 6 bases, and 13 bases lay outside the gene matches. CDR3 length: 17 amino acids. The CDR3 loop is CASSRGGLAAAYNEQFF. CDR3 in DNA: TGTGCCAGCAGTCGAGGTGGGCTAGCGGCCGCCTACAATGAGCAGTTCTTC.

The genes are TRBV6-5 and TRBJ2-7; tentative D call: TRBD1 (5 bases). V lost 6 bases and J lost 2, with 14 bases in between. This CDR3 spans 14 amino acids. CDR1 is MNHEY and CDR2 is SVGAGI in the germline V gene. CDR3 DNA: TGTGCCAGCAGGACCGGACAAACCGCCTACGAGCAGTACGTC. Amino acid sequence: CASRTGQTAYEQYV.

The chain employs TRBV19 and TRBJ2-7; 7 positions agree with TRBD2. V lost 9 bases to trimming and J lost 0 bases; unmatched junction nucleotides: 5. The CDR3 is 13 amino acids. CDR1 is LNHDA and CDR2 is SQIVND in the germline V gene (reference sequence). The CDR3 DNA follows: TGTGCCAGCCCTAGCGGCTGCTCCTACGAGCAGTACGTC. Its protein is CASPSGCSYEQYV.

V is TRBV27 and J is TRBJ1-1; TRBD1 agrees at 9 bases. Germline trimming cut 4 bases from V and 6 bases from J; bases unmatched to any gene: 15. The CDR3 is made up of 17 amino acids. Germline V gene sequence: CDR1 MNHEY, CDR2 SMNVEV (reference sequence). The CDR3: CASSSIPGTGSVAEAFF. The CDR3 bases are TGTGCCAGCAGTTCCATACCCGGGACAGGGTCGGTCGCTGAAGCTTTCTTT.

This clonotype has just a few counts. This chain joins TRBV6-5 and TRBJ2-7, with 11 bases matching TRBD2. The trim removed 1 base at V and 3 bases at J, leaving 2 bases unmatched. CDR3 length: 15 amino acids. Germline CDR1 and CDR2: MNHEY and SVGAGI. The CDR3 DNA reads TGTGCCAGCAGTTACTTAACTAGCGGGAGCTACGAGCAGTACTTC. Protein product: CASSYLTSGSYEQYF.

The chain has TRBV19 and TRBJ1-1, with a weak D call TRBD1 (5 bases). Trimming removed 5 bases from V and 3 bases from J, with 16 bases in between. The germline CDR1 and CDR2 sequences are LNHDA and SQIVND (reference sequence). This CDR3 contains 15 residues. This CDR3 is CASSPQGVLDTEAFF. The DNA for the CDR3 is TGTGCCAGTAGTCCCCAGGGCGTCTTGGACACTGAAGCTTTCTTT.

The table lists this clonotype with many counts. This chain uses TRBV7-9 with TRBJ2-1; TRBD2 matches 12 bases. J was trimmed by 6 bases and V by 5 bases; bases with no gene match: 5. This CDR3 is 15 amino acids long. Germline V CDR1 and CDR2: SEHNR, FQNEAQ (reference sequence). DNA of the CDR3: TGTGCCAGCAGCGTGACTAGCGGGAGTCTCAATGAGCAGTTCTTC. Its protein product is CASSVTSGSLNEQFF. The full variable domain, with the rest looked up from reference TRBV7-9 and TRBJ2-1, is DTGVSQNPRHKITKRGQNVTFRCDPISEHNRLYWYRQTLGQGPEFLTYFQNEAQLEKSRLLSDRFSAERPKGSFSTLEIQRTEQGDSAMYLCASSVTSGSLNEQFFGPGTRLTVL.

The gene calls are TRBV28 and TRBJ2-2; 7 bases match TRBD2. J was trimmed by 2 bases and V by 7 bases; bases with no gene match: 7. CDR1 and CDR2 from the germline V gene are MDHEN and SYDVKM. The CDR3 consists of 15 residues. The CDR3 protein is CASTMGGINTGELFF. The CDR3 nucleotides are TGTGCCAGCACCATGGGGGGGATTAACACCGGGGAGCTGTTTTTT.

The chain carries TRBV6-2 or TRBV6-3 and TRBJ2-7, with 7 bases lining up with TRBD2. The CDR3 contains 14 residues. Looked up from germline, CDR1 is MNHEY and CDR2 is SVGEGT. Losses at the gene ends were 5 bases for V and 4 bases for J; bases not matched to a gene: 8. CDR3 region: CASSTPGLLYEQYF. The CDR3 nucleotides are TGTGCCAGCAGTACGCCGGGACTACTTTACGAGCAGTACTTC.